This TCR beta chain was sequenced in a study of blood T cell repertoires in COVID-19. CDR3 length equals 13 residues. Trimming at V came to 6 bases and at J to 8 bases, leaving 4 bases not matched to a gene. The germline V gene has CDR1 KGHSH and CDR2 LQKENI. Profiled with immunoSEQ multiplex PCR; TCRdb holds only in-frame clones, not every one. The sample carries some 220,000 clones, roughly four fifths recorded once. The TCR originated in a woman aged 40 to 55 with acute COVID-19. The sequencing sample was made of PBMCs or T cells enriched from blood (not recorded which). V usage is TRBV18 and J usage is TRBJ1-6; 7 nucleotides agree with TRBD1. The CDR3 sequence is CASSRDRDSPLHF. In DNA form, the CDR3 reads TGTGCCAGCTCCCGTGACAGGGATTCACCCCTCCACTTT.